One sample yielded the 32 T cell receptor beta chains listed below, sequenced in a study of CD8+CD57+ T cells in acquired aplastic anemia. Genomic DNA served as template for TCR beta VDJ and CDR3 profiling. In TCRdb, the reads were re-called with MiXCR into one record per CDR3 protein. The repertoire holds around 430,000 distinct CDR3 sequences, with around a third as singletons. All sequencing subjects had displayed CD8+CD57+ cell expansion on flow cytometry. Sequenced: sorted CD4+, CD8+, or CD8+CD57+ T cells (not recorded which) from PBMCs. The receptors come from a human donor with aplastic anemia.

Remarks on this clonotype: Being one base from a much bigger clone, this may be a read error. This sequence joins TRBV19 and TRBJ1-5; 8 bases fit TRBD2. The end of the DNA aligns better with TRBJ2-3, so the J call may be wrong. This CDR3 comprises 16 residues. Germline V gene data show CDR1 as LNHDA and CDR2 as SQIVND (reference sequence). The CDR3 loop is CASDPGRGTANQPQYF. The CDR3 bases are TGTGCCAGCGACCCCGGGAGGGGGACGGCCAATCAGCCCCAGTATTTT.

Concerning this clonotype itself: In this CDR3 the conserved last residue, phenylalanine or tryptophan, is missing, so a read error is likely. The chain's CDR3 is CSVAQKAEAHQYL. CDR3 DNA sequence: TGCAGCGTCGCCCAAAAGGCGGAGGCCCACCAGTACCTC. The V call is TRBV29-1, the J call TRBJ2-5; the D gene is possibly TRBD2 (5 bases). In germline, CDR1 is SQVTM, CDR2 ANQGSEA. The CDR3 sequence is 13 residues long. Trimming left V 6 bases short and J 10 bases short, with 21 bases between.

The chain employs TRBV2 and TRBJ1-1; possible D gene TRBD1, 5 bases. Trimming left V 8 bases short and J 6 bases short, with 10 bases between. The germline gives CDR1 SNHLY, CDR2 FYNNEI. The CDR3 is 11 amino acids. The CDR3 is CASRGWPEAFF. The CDR3 coding sequence is TGTGCCAGCCGGGGGTGGCCTGAAGCTTTCTTT.

This clonotype was seen a few times. The chain links TRBV7-9 to TRBJ2-2; a possible D gene is TRBD1 (5 bases). CDR1 and CDR2 (germline): SEHNR, FQNEAQ (reference sequence). Trimming removed 2 bases from V and 8 bases from J, with 18 bases in between. CDR3 length: 16 amino acids. For the CDR3, the DNA is TGTGCCAGCAGCTTATTAGGGGCCAATGATAGAGGGGAGCTGTTTTTT. This sequence encodes CASSLLGANDRGELFF. Filled out from reference TRBV7-9 and TRBJ2-2, the complete variable domain reads DTGVSQNPRHKITKRGQNVTFRCDPISEHNRLYWYRQTLGQGPEFLTYFQNEAQLEKSRLLSDRFSAERPKGSFSTLEIQRTEQGDSAMYLCASSLLGANDRGELFFGEGSRLTVL.

The sample holds a few counts of this clonotype. A read error may be the cause here, since a much bigger clone is one base away. The J gene is TRBJ1-4, the V gene TRBV2; TRBD1 matches at 7 bases. Per germline, CDR1 SNHLY and CDR2 FYNNEI. CDR3 length: 14 residues. Unmatched junction bases numbered 6, after V lost 4 bases and J lost 7 bases. This chain's CDR3 is CASSGGTASEKLFF. CDR3 bases: TGTGCCAGCAGTGGGGGGACAGCTAGTGAAAAACTGTTTTTT.

In this sample, this clonotype turned up many times. The chain has TRBV19 and TRBJ1-6, with 8 bases lining up with TRBD1. Germline CDR1 reads LNHDA; CDR2 reads SQIVND (reference sequence). Unmatched junction bases numbered 7, after V lost 5 bases and J lost 7 bases. The CDR3 spans 15 residues. The DNA of the CDR3 is TGTGCCAGTAGTGCCGGACAGGGTGGAAATTCACCCCTCCACTTT. Its protein is CASSAGQGGNSPLHF.

This chain uses TRBV3-1 with TRBJ1-6; no definite D call. V dropped 6 bases and J dropped 10 bases, with 34 bases sitting between them. The germline V gene encodes CDR1 LGHDT and CDR2 YNNKEL (reference sequence). The CDR3 runs to 20 residues. The CDR3 DNA reads as TGTGCCAGCAGACGTACATCGTCCCCCGTAACGAGGGTTGTTCGGTCACCCCTCCACTTT. Residues: CASRRTSSPVTRVVRSPLHF.

This clonotype came up a few times. The chain links TRBV20-1 to TRBJ2-3, with 12 bases identical to TRBD2. The V segment lost 4 bases and the J segment 2 bases; nucleotides outside the gene matches: 10. This CDR3 spans 17 amino acids. Germline V gene data show CDR1 as DFQATT and CDR2 as SNEGSKA (reference sequence). CDR3 DNA: TGCAGTGCTATTCCCCCTAGCGGGAGGGTTTACACAGATACGCAGTATTTT. Protein product: CSAIPPSGRVYTDTQYF.

The chain carries TRBV20-1 and TRBJ2-1, with 7 positions matching TRBD1. The germline V gene encodes CDR1 DFQATT and CDR2 SNEGSKA (reference sequence). The CDR3 totals 15 residues. Trimming at V came to 0 bases and at J to 6 bases, leaving 8 bases not matched to a gene. The CDR3 sequence is CSARDRRTGSNEQFF. Written as DNA, the CDR3 is TGCAGTGCTAGAGATCGAAGGACAGGTAGCAATGAGCAGTTCTTC.

The chain is built from TRBV11-2 and TRBJ2-3, with TRBD2 as a possible D gene (7 bases). Germline V lookup: CDR1 SGHAT, CDR2 FQNNGV. Trimming took off 6 bases at V and 4 bases at J, with 17 bases between the two ends. This CDR3 has 15 amino acids. The CDR3, as DNA: TGTGCCAGCAGGATGGGGGGGGGCCAATCAGATACGCAGTATTTT. Translated: CASRMGGGQSDTQYF.

This clonotype was found many times. The chain has TRBV24-1 and TRBJ2-3, with 7 positions matching TRBD2. Germline values: CDR1 KGHDR, CDR2 SFDVKD. CDR3 size: 12 residues. V dropped 9 bases and J dropped 7; count of bases not matched to a gene: 6. The CDR3 sequence: CATSERGNTQYF. As DNA, the CDR3 is TGTGCCACCTCCGAGCGGGGTAATACGCAGTATTTT.

This chain links TRBV10-3 with TRBJ2-7, with unresolved D. Looked up from germline, CDR1 is ENHRY and CDR2 is SYGVKD. The CDR3 consists of 13 residues. V was pared by 1 base and J by 1 base, with 5 bases between. CDR3 sequence: CAISELLSYEQYF. CDR3 nucleotides: TGTGCCATCAGTGAGTTGCTTTCCTACGAGCAGTACTTC.

V gene TRBV5-1 combines with J gene TRBJ2-7; no clear D. The germline V and J ends were trimmed by 0 bases and 0 bases, with 7 bases remaining between them. Germline V gives CDR1 SGHRS, CDR2 YFSETQ. The CDR3 extends over 14 amino acids. The CDR3 loop is CASSLVDASYEQYF. Here the CDR3 DNA reads TGCGCCAGCAGCTTGGTGGACGCCTCCTACGAGCAGTACTTC. Full variable domain (outside the CDR3, taken from reference TRBV5-1 and TRBJ2-7): KAGVTQTPRYLIKTRGQQVTLSCSPISGHRSVSWYQQTPGQGLQFLFEYFSETQRNKGNFPGRFSGRQFSNSRSEMNVSTLELGDSALYLCASSLVDASYEQYFGPGTRLTVT.

This clonotype was detected ten times or more. The rearrangement joins TRBV7-9 to TRBJ2-7; unclear D gene. Germline V lookup: CDR1 SEHNR, CDR2 FQNEAQ (reference sequence). V lost 1 base to trimming and J lost 0 bases, with 10 bases between them. CDR3 length: 15 amino acids. The CDR3 region has the DNA TGTGCCAGCAGCTTAGACGAGACGGCCTCCTACGAGCAGTACTTC. It encodes CASSLDETASYEQYF.

The sample holds one count of this clonotype. A junction end diverges from the germline sequence, so it may reflect a read error. The J gene is TRBJ1-2, the V gene TRBV9; 7 positions match TRBD1. CDR3 length: 13 amino acids. The germline gives CDR1 SGDLS, CDR2 YYNGEE. CDR3 loop: CTSSPGTDYGYTF. The DNA for the CDR3 is TGTACCAGCAGCCCTGGGACAGATTATGGCTACACCTTC. The complete variable domain, with remaining parts taken from reference TRBV9 and TRBJ1-2, reads DSGVTQTPKHLITATGQRVTLRCSPRSGDLSVYWYQQSLDQGLQFLIQYYNGEERAKGNILERFSAQQFPDLHSELNLSSLELGDSALYFCTSSPGTDYGYTFGSGTRLTVV.

This clonotype was seen a handful of times. The V call is TRBV9, the J call TRBJ2-5; 12 nucleotides line up with TRBD2. The V gene's germline CDR1 is SGDLS and CDR2 YYNGEE. Trimming removed 4 bases from V and 3 bases from J; junction bases left unmatched: 7. The CDR3 is made up of 16 amino acids. The CDR3: CASSLTSGSGKETQYF. The CDR3 DNA is TGTGCCAGCAGCTTGACTAGCGGGAGTGGGAAAGAGACCCAGTACTTC. Full variable domain (missing parts from reference TRBV9 and TRBJ2-5): DSGVTQTPKHLITATGQRVTLRCSPRSGDLSVYWYQQSLDQGLQFLIQYYNGEERAKGNILERFSAQQFPDLHSELNLSSLELGDSALYFCASSLTSGSGKETQYFGPGTRLLVL.

Turning to this clonotype: The junction does not match germline at one end; this may be a read error. This rearrangement joins TRBV29-1 to TRBJ1-2; 9 nucleotides match TRBD1. The germline gives CDR1 SQVTM, CDR2 ANQGSEA. The CDR3 is 13 residues long. The CDR3 reads CASSVGQGLGYTF. Written as DNA, the CDR3 is TGTGCCAGCAGCGTAGGACAGGGGCTTGGCTACACCTTC.

The rearrangement uses TRBV7-9 and TRBJ1-1, with a possible D match to TRBD1 (5 bases). Germline V gene sequence: CDR1 SEHNR, CDR2 FQNEAQ (reference sequence). V lost 5 bases to trimming and J lost 1 base, with 26 bases between them. The CDR3 contains 19 residues. CDR3 DNA: TGTGCCAGCAGCCAGATTAAGGGGCCAGGCGAACCATGGAACACTGAAGCTTTCTTT. Translated: CASSQIKGPGEPWNTEAFF.

The chain couples TRBV5-1 to TRBJ2-7, with D tentatively TRBD2 (5 bases). The germline V gene has CDR1 SGHRS and CDR2 YFSETQ. Trimming removed 0 bases from V and 6 bases from J, with 13 bases in between. The CDR3 is 14 amino acids. The CDR3 loop reads CASSLGGHPSEQYF. CDR3 nucleotides: TGCGCCAGCAGCTTGGGAGGGCACCCTTCCGAGCAGTACTTC. The whole variable domain, remainder taken from reference TRBV5-1 and TRBJ2-7, is KAGVTQTPRYLIKTRGQQVTLSCSPISGHRSVSWYQQTPGQGLQFLFEYFSETQRNKGNFPGRFSGRQFSNSRSEMNVSTLELGDSALYLCASSLGGHPSEQYFGPGTRLTVT.

The chain carries TRBV7-3 and TRBJ2-5; TRBD2 matches at 9 bases. The germline V gene encodes CDR1 SGHTA and CDR2 FQGTGA. CDR3 length: 15 residues. The V gene end was trimmed by 1 base and the J gene end by 4 bases; junction bases not matched to a gene: 4. The CDR3 DNA reads TGTGCCAGCAGCTTAAGCGGGGGGGCACCAGAGACCCAGTACTTC. The encoded protein is CASSLSGGAPETQYF.

V usage is TRBV25-1 and J usage is TRBJ1-5; D is unclear. CDR1 is MGHDK, CDR2 SYGVNS, per germline. The CDR3 length is 14 residues. V was trimmed by 4 bases and J by 2 bases, leaving 9 bases between them. This CDR3 reads CASSAANGNQPQHF. The DNA of the CDR3 is TGTGCCAGCAGTGCTGCTAACGGCAATCAGCCCCAGCATTTT. Supplemented by reference TRBV25-1 and TRBJ1-5, the full variable domain reads EADIYQTPRYLVIGTGKKITLECSQTMGHDKMYWYQQDPGMELHLIHYSYGVNSTEKGDLSSESTVSRIRTEHFPLTLESARPSHTSQYLCASSAANGNQPQHFGDGTRLSIL.

Notes on this clonotype: This may be a read error, as it is one base from a much larger clone. V is TRBV19 and J is TRBJ1-2, with TRBD1 as a possible D gene (5 bases). The CDR3 extends over 15 amino acids. Germline values: CDR1 LNHDA, CDR2 SQIVND (reference sequence). This chain's CDR3 is CASSTRDGKNYGYAF. The CDR3 DNA follows: TGTGCCAGTAGTACCCGGGACGGCAAGAACTATGGCTACGCCTTC.

The table lists this clonotype with a few counts. V and J are TRBV20-1 and TRBJ1-6, with 7 nucleotides matching TRBD1. Germline CDR1 and CDR2: DFQATT and SNEGSKA (reference sequence). The trim removed 0 bases at V and 10 bases at J, leaving 12 bases unmatched. CDR3 length: 16 amino acids. CDR3: CSARDRGEGGRSPLHF. CDR3 nucleotide sequence: TGCAGTGCTAGAGATCGGGGGGAAGGGGGCAGGTCACCCCTCCACTTT.

The chain recombines TRBV6-2 or TRBV6-3 with TRBJ2-7, with TRBD1 matching 7 bases. The CDR3 consists of 13 residues. Germline CDR1 is MNHEY and CDR2 is SVGEGT. The junction had 9 bases not matched to a gene; V was cut back by 6 bases and J by 7 bases. CDR3 DNA: TGTGCCAGCAGGACCGGACAGGCTAGGGAGCAGTACTTC. Translated: CASRTGQAREQYF.

Only one count was recorded for this clonotype. The rearrangement uses TRBV25-1 and TRBJ2-5; 10 bases fit TRBD2. The V segment lost 0 bases and the J segment 5 bases; nucleotides outside the gene matches: 9. The CDR3 is made up of 17 amino acids. Germline-derived CDR1 and CDR2 are MGHDK and SYGVNS. In DNA form, the CDR3 reads TGTGCCAGCAGTGAATATCGGTTAGCGGGGGGAGGTGAGACCCAGTACTTC. Protein product: CASSEYRLAGGGETQYF.

V gene TRBV5-1 combines with J gene TRBJ2-7, with unresolved D. This CDR3 is 13 amino acids long. CDR1 and CDR2 (germline): SGHRS, YFSETQ. V lost 0 bases and J 2 bases, leaving 6 bases between the germline ends. Written as DNA, the CDR3 is TGCGCCAGCAGCTTGGATCAGACCTACGAGCAGTACTTC. The encoded protein is CASSLDQTYEQYF.

The chain combines TRBV12-3 or TRBV12-4 with TRBJ1-2, with D perhaps matching TRBD1 (6 bases). Trimming removed 5 bases from V and 1 base from J, with 14 bases in between. The CDR3 consists of 15 residues. This chain's CDR3 is CASSPLNRDNYGYTF. The CDR3 DNA sequence: TGTGCCAGCAGTCCACTCAACAGGGATAACTATGGCTACACCTTC.

This clonotype showed up many times. This rearrangement joins TRBV6-1 to TRBJ2-7; 9 nucleotides agree with TRBD1. The junction had 9 bases not matched to a gene; V was cut back by 6 bases and J by 3 bases. The CDR3 consists of 15 residues. CDR1 is MNHNS and CDR2 is SASEGT in the germline V gene. The CDR3 here is CASSSPGTGSYEQYF. DNA for the CDR3: TGTGCCAGCAGCTCCCCCGGGACAGGGAGCTACGAGCAGTACTTC.

This clonotype was observed a few times. The chain joins TRBV6-5 to TRBJ2-2; D remains ambiguous. The germline V gene has CDR1 MNHEY and CDR2 SVGAGI. The ends were cut back, 0 bases at V and 3 bases at J, with 5 bases in the middle. CDR3 length: 14 amino acids. This chain's CDR3 is CASSYSIDTGELFF. CDR3 in DNA: TGTGCCAGCAGTTACTCGATTGACACCGGGGAGCTGTTTTTT.

CDR3 coding DNA: TGTGCCAGTCTAGAACAGGGGGTAACTGAAGCTTTCTTT. Its translation is CASLEQGVTEAFF. The chain combines TRBV19 with TRBJ1-1; TRBD1 matches 8 bases. CDR1 LNHDA and CDR2 SQIVND come from the germline V gene (reference sequence). The CDR3 runs 13 residues. V lost 8 bases and J lost 5; bases outside the gene matches: 7.

This clonotype was detected a few times. The rearrangement uses TRBV24-1 and TRBJ1-1; D gene uncertain. V was clipped by 3 bases and J by 4 bases, with 8 bases between them. Germline-derived CDR1 and CDR2 are KGHDR and SFDVKD. This CDR3 is 13 amino acids long. Here the CDR3 DNA reads TGTGCCACCAGTGATGGGCCTGCCACTGAAGCTTTCTTT. Protein product: CATSDGPATEAFF.

V is TRBV24-1 and J is TRBJ1-5; no firm D call. The CDR3 consists of 12 residues. The V end was cut by 1 base, the J end by 12 bases, with 9 bases between. CDR1 is KGHDR, CDR2 SFDVKD, per germline. CDR3 amino acids: CATSDFPRIQHF. The CDR3 DNA reads TGTGCCACCAGTGATTTCCCCCGGATCCAGCATTTT.